These T cell receptor beta chains were read from a single sample in a study of shared clonotypes between healthy human individuals. Produced via immunoSEQ multiplex PCR; TCRdb's table is partial and in-frame only. The table includes 2,500,000 or so clones, around 90% detected once. Sequencing was performed on naive CD4+ T cells sorted from blood. The receptor set was obtained from a man aged 18 to 29 in good health. CDR3s include the opening cysteine and the closing phenylalanine or tryptophan. A D gene is named only where the DNA matches it firmly. The size of a clone is reported for some rows only, either as once, few or many, or as a class for expanded clones.

>.|TRBJ2-3|TRBV7-9|.
TGTGCCAGCAGCTTATCACAGGGCGGAAGGGATACGCAGTATTTT
CASSLSQGGRDTQYF
>.|TRBJ1-2|TRBV7-8|.
TGTGCCAGCAGCACATCTAGGGACGACTATGGCTACACCTTC
CASSTSRDDYGYTF
>.|TRBJ2-3|TRBV5-1|once
TGCGCCAGCAGCTTGGATGGGGCTAGCACAGATACGCAGTATTTT
CASSLDGASTDTQYF
>.|TRBJ1-5|TRBV30|.
TGTGCCTGGAGTCCCTATAGCAATCAGCCCCAGCATTTT
CAWSPYSNQPQHF
>TRBD1|TRBJ1-4|TRBV19|.
TGTGCCAGTAGTACCCCCACAGGGGGCACCTTTAATGAAAAACTGTTTTTT
CASSTPTGGTFNEKLFF
>.|TRBJ2-2|TRBV7-6|.
TGTGCCAGCAGCCTGAGGGCGGCTAACACCGGGGAGCTGTTTTTT
CASSLRAANTGELFF
>.|TRBJ1-6|TRBV5-6|once
TGTGCCAGCAGCTTGGAAGCATATAATTCACCCCTCCACTTT
CASSLEAYNSPLHF
>TRBD2|TRBJ2-1|TRBV11-2|.
TGTGCCAGCAGCTCCGACCGGGGGGATGAGCAGTTCTTC
CASSSDRGDEQFF
>TRBD1|TRBJ2-5|TRBV19|once
TGTGCCAGTAGTATAATGGAGACAGGGCGAGAGACCCAGTACTTC
CASSIMETGRETQYF
>.|TRBJ2-7|TRBV30|once
TGTGCCTGGAGTCTCTCCGTATTAGGGGGAACCTACGAGCAGTACTTC
CAWSLSVLGGTYEQYF
>.|TRBJ1-2|TRBV6-5|.
TGTGCGGTGCGAGGGGTCCTCGACTATGGCTACACCTTC
CAVRGVLDYGYTF
>.|TRBJ1-3|TRBV6-5|.
TGTGCCAGCAGTTACTCACGGGGCGGAGGAAACACCATATATTTT
CASSYSRGGGNTIYF
>.|TRBJ2-1|TRBV5-1|.
TGCGCCAGCAGTTATGGGGGCCCCGCATACAATGAGCAGTTCTTC
CASSYGGPAYNEQFF
>TRBD1|TRBJ2-1|TRBV19|.
TGTGCCAGTAGTATAGTACAGGGGATTGAGCAGTTCTTC
CASSIVQGIEQFF
>.|TRBJ2-5|TRBV30|.
TGTGCCTGGAGTTTAGCCGGGGGCCAAGAGACCCAGTACTTC
CAWSLAGGQETQYF
>.|TRBJ2-2|TRBV7-9|.
TGTGCCAGCAGCTTCCCTCCCCTAGGATGGAACACCGGGGAGCTGTTTTTT
CASSFPPLGWNTGELFF
>.|TRBJ2-5|TRBV2|.
TGTGCCAGCGTTCAGGGAAACCAAGAGACCCAGTACTTC
CASVQGNQETQYF
>TRBD1|TRBJ2-2|TRBV28|.
TGTGCCAGCAGTCGGGACAGGGGGCGGACCGGGGAGCTGTTTTTT
CASSRDRGRTGELFF
>.|TRBJ1-1|TRBV9|.
TGTGCCAGCAGCTCGGACAGCAACACTGAAGCTTTCTTT
CASSSDSNTEAFF
>TRBD1|TRBJ2-2|TRBV2|few
TGTGCCAGCAGTGGGGACAGCAACACCGGGGAGCTGTTTTTT
CASSGDSNTGELFF
>.|TRBJ1-1|TRBV11-3|once
TGTGCCAGCAGCTTAGCCGGGGGGAATGAAGCTTTCTTT
CASSLAGGNEAFF
>.|TRBJ2-3|TRBV2|.
TGTGCCAGCAGGGCGACGTCCTCTAGCACAGATACGCAGTATTTT
CASRATSSSTDTQYF